This note documents a single T cell receptor (beta chain) sequence. Its specificity is not known. CDR3 size: 15 residues. The data were obtained in a study of monozygotic twins with inflammatory bowel disease. Findings and limits, study-wide: T cell subtypes that differed could not be told apart.

The authors ran two nested PCRs of about 16 and 10 cycles on TCRalpha and TCRbeta cDNA. TCRdb reanalyzed the 5' RACE reads and collapses them to one entry per CDR3 protein, without DNA. This sample carries around 450,000 distinct CDR3 sequences, with 2% to 3% going to the ten biggest clones. The sequence was obtained from a human donor with ulcerative colitis or Crohn's disease, or a healthy co-twin of an affected twin (not recorded which). The J gene is TRBJ2-2, the V gene TRBV12-3 or TRBV12-4; there is no DNA to check the TCRdb D call of TRBD1. The sample comprised blood. CDR3 region: CASRKGRPDTGELFF.